Below, one T cell receptor beta chain is given with its context. Its antigen is not identified. The data were obtained in a study of T cell responses to AZD1222 COVID-19 vaccine. Findings and limits, study-wide: Every sample of the repertoires postdated the peak T cell response.

TCRdb's table, derived via immunoSEQ multiplex PCR, lists solely in-frame clones and lacks some. The table shows 150,000 to 170,000 clones, with roughly nine tenths occurring only once. The sequenced sample was peripheral blood, obtained on day 0 of AZD1222 vaccination. The TCR originated in an adult in good health.

The CDR3 region is CASSSQWRETQYF. Here the CDR3 DNA reads TGTGCCAGCAGCTCGCAGTGGAGAGAGACCCAGTACTTC. The chain combines TRBV7-2 with TRBJ2-5; no clear D. Germline CDR1 and CDR2: SGHTA and FQGNSA. Trimming took 4 bases from V and 4 from J, leaving 10 bases between them. The CDR3 consists of 13 residues.